The entry that follows covers one T cell receptor (beta chain) sequence. This clonotype has ten or more counts. No cognate antigen has been identified for it. It has no much larger one-base neighbor in the sample; base qualities were not kept. The source of the sample is a study of T-cell memory formation after mild COVID-19 (dated by TCRdb to about 2021). Study-wide context: TCR sequence clusters from the two donors were found to be largely donor specific. Two young, previously healthy adult volunteers made up the cohort, one male and one female. In two donors, T-cell clones that expanded and contracted after mild COVID-19 were followed by sequencing TCRalpha and TCRbeta repertoires longitudinally. On the study overall, not on this receptor specifically: The detection of some responding clones in pre-infection memory suggests that pre-existing cross-reactive memory T cells joined the SARS-CoV-2 response. Contracting CD4+ clones were found mainly in CM and EM memory subsets, while CD8+ clones were enriched in EMRA. Whether the second-wave clones peaking on day 37 were SARS-CoV-2 specific was not confirmed. Balanced CD4/CD8 phenotypes were observed for clones contracting from day 15 to 85, whereas a bias towards CD4+ was observed for a second wave of clones expanding from day 15 to 37. The study covered only a couple of mild cases, and larger cohorts including severe cases with pre-infection samples were considered necessary.

PBMCs were isolated by Ficoll-Paque density gradient centrifugation. The CDR3 runs 15 amino acids, cysteine and phenylalanine included. The DNA shown is the 45-base CDR3, in frame from base 1. V lost 6 bases and J lost 5 bases; the stretch between them is 18 bases long. From the germline V gene, CDR1 is KGHSH and CDR2 is LQKENI. The listed sequencing device is Illumina NovaSeq 6000. cDNA libraries for TCRalpha and TCRbeta were prepared by 5'RACE using constant-segment primers, with sample barcodes and unique molecular identifiers added. RNA was extracted from every sample with Trizol reagent. Libraries were amplified in two PCR steps, with a second sample barcode and Illumina TruSeq adapters added in the second step. Sequencing of the libraries was done on an Illumina NovaSeq, producing 2 x 150 bp paired-end reads. The authors' analysis ran thus. With migec v1.2.7, reads were demultiplexed and then collapsed into UMI-guided consensus sequences. Using mixcr v2.1.11, UMI consensuses were aligned to TRA and TRB V and J templates and then assembled into clonotypes. A clonotype was counted as expanded or contracted only when both edgeR and NoisET called the clonotype significant, with the noise models trained on biological replicates. edgeR calls used a false discovery rate-adjusted p below 0.01 and a log2 fold-change threshold of 1. As an exploratory analysis of dynamics, PCA with hierarchical clustering was applied to max-normalized trajectories of the 1000 most abundant clonotypes. Separately sequenced CD4+ and CD8+ repertoires were used to assign the CD4 or CD8 phenotype of responding clones. TCRdb reanalyzed the raw reads on its own, using fastp at Q25 for trimming and MiXCR for clone calling, and kept in-frame beta chains. One record per CDR3 amino acid sequence lists the most common genes and DNA. These V and J calls rely on TCRdb rather than the paper's analysis. The sample profile shows 280,000 or so distinct CDR3 sequences; approximately 19% of them were found once. The top ten clones comprise about 21% of the sample.

The sequence is built from TRBV18 and TRBJ2-3; a weak D assignment points to TRBD1 (6 bases agree). The sequence came from a man aged 18 to 29 who had mild COVID-19 (a few samples of this study predate the infection). The sample titles of this study are shuffled in the database, so cell type and time point are left out; the donor was told from shared clones. Specimen: PBMCs or a T cell subset sorted from them (not recorded which). Read as DNA, the sequence is TGTGCCAGCTCCACGATGGGGGCGAGAAAAGATACGCAGTATTTT. This gives the protein CASSTMGARKDTQYF.